This T cell receptor beta chain emerged from a study of CD4+ T cells in melanoma. Broader study findings: A reported correlation linked neoantigen-specific CD4+ T cells to CD8+, macrophage and B cell function. Reportedly, melanoma neoantigen-specific CD4+ T cells showed varied differentiation states.

About this clone: Its specificity is unknown.

V lost 2 bases and J lost 7, with 15 bases in between. Per the germline V gene, CDR1 is MNHEY and CDR2 is SVGAGI. CDR3 length: 15 residues. Sequenced by immunoSEQ multiplex PCR; TCRdb stores in-frame clones only, minus some. The profile shows some 14,000 clones, approximately 88% of them singletons. The source material was cells from a culture (not recorded whether cultured in vitro). This sequence joins TRBV6-5 and TRBJ1-5; D not certain. The source is a human donor with melanoma. This CDR3 is CASSYGRSPKQPQHF. CDR3 coding DNA: TGTGCCAGCAGTTACGGTAGGAGTCCGAAGCAGCCCCAGCATTTT.